One sample yielded the 23 T cell receptor beta chains listed below, sequenced in a study of blood T cells in healthy people across ages. Primers used in a second PCR of roughly 6 to 11 cycles were a sample-barcoded 5' primer and a J-beta primer mix. TCRdb called the 5' RACE reads again in MiXCR, with one record for every CDR3 protein. The sample consists of some 1.5 million distinct CDR3 sequences, roughly 28% of them appearing once. The sequenced sample consisted of blood. The receptor set was obtained from a woman in her twenties or thirties in good health.

The chain joins TRBV6-5 to TRBJ1-2; D ambiguous. V was trimmed by 6 bases and J by 9 bases, leaving 11 bases between them. The germline gives CDR1 MNHEY, CDR2 SVGAGI. The CDR3 is made up of 11 amino acids. CDR3 DNA: TGTGCCAGCAGCTCCGCATACCGCTACACCTTC. This codes for CASSSAYRYTF.

The chain employs TRBV2 and TRBJ2-1, with 7 bases identical to TRBD1. In germline, CDR1 is SNHLY, CDR2 FYNNEI. The junction had 7 bases not matched to a gene; V was cut back by 6 bases and J by 8 bases. The CDR3 has 13 residues. CDR3 nucleotides: TGTGCCAGCAGGCCCGACAGGGCTCATGAGCAGTTCTTC. Protein sequence: CASRPDRAHEQFF.

The CDR3 reads CSAEPMTVQETQYF. The CDR3 nucleotides read TGCAGTGCCGAGCCCATGACAGTACAAGAGACCCAGTACTTC. The genes are TRBV20-1 and TRBJ2-5; tentatively, D is TRBD1 (5 bases). This CDR3 contains 14 residues. The germline V gene has CDR1 DFQATT and CDR2 SNEGSKA (reference sequence). The germline V and J ends were trimmed by 6 bases and 2 bases, with 16 bases remaining between them.

This clonotype was observed many times. The genes are TRBV10-3 and TRBJ1-2; D is unclear. Trimming shortened V by 11 bases and J by 0 bases, and 28 bases separated the two germline ends. Per germline, CDR1 ENHRY and CDR2 SYGVKD. The CDR3 consists of 18 residues. Written as DNA, the CDR3 is TGTGCCCCCAGTTGGCACCCGGCCGGGCAAATCCCTAACTATGGCTACACCTTC. Its protein is CAPSWHPAGQIPNYGYTF.

This clonotype was picked up a small number of times. The chain couples TRBV5-1 to TRBJ2-1, with D tentatively TRBD1 or TRBD2 (6 bases each). The V end was cut by 6 bases, the J end by 7 bases, with 20 bases between. The CDR3 consists of 15 residues. The germline V gene has CDR1 SGHRS and CDR2 YFSETQ. CDR3 in DNA: TGCGCCAGCAATCTGGAGGGCAGGGGATTTAATGAGCAGTTCTTC. Residues: CASNLEGRGFNEQFF.

The rearrangement uses TRBV2 and TRBJ2-1; 10 bases match TRBD2. The germline gives CDR1 SNHLY, CDR2 FYNNEI. The V gene end was trimmed by 7 bases and the J gene end by 10 bases; junction bases not matched to a gene: 10. This CDR3 contains 14 residues. CDR3 loop: CASNPGLAPGEQFF. CDR3 in DNA: TGTGCCAGCAATCCGGGACTAGCGCCAGGCGAGCAGTTCTTC.

The chain combines TRBV28 with TRBJ1-5, with D perhaps TRBD1 (5 bases). V gave up 6 bases and J gave up 0 bases, with 18 bases separating them. This CDR3 contains 17 residues. Germline V gene data show CDR1 as MDHEN and CDR2 as SYDVKM. CDR3 coding DNA: TGTGCCAGCAGCCCGGGGGGGGAGGGTTATAGCAATCAGCCCCAGCATTTT. It yields the protein CASSPGGEGYSNQPQHF.

Details on this clonotype: A much larger clone lies a single base off, so this may be a read error. The V call is TRBV7-2, the J call TRBJ2-7; no clear D gene. CDR1 is SGHTA and CDR2 is FQGNSA in the germline V gene. The V and J ends lost 1 base and 5 bases respectively, with 15 bases between them. The CDR3 length is 15 residues. CDR3 amino acids: CASSLGPRDSHEQYF. As DNA, the CDR3 is TGTGCCAGCAGCTTAGGGCCCCGTGATTCCCACGAGCAGTACTTC. The full variable domain, with the rest looked up from reference TRBV7-2 and TRBJ2-7, is GAGVSQSPSNKVTEKGKDVELRCDPISGHTALYWYRQSLGQGLEFLIYFQGNSAPDKSGLPSDRFSAERTGGSVSTLTIQRTQQEDSAVYLCASSLGPRDSHEQYFGPGTRLTVT.

This clonotype occurred a few times. J is TRBJ2-3 and V is TRBV4-1; the D is unclear. The V end lost 7 bases, the J end lost 3 bases, and 14 bases lay between the germline ends. Germline CDR1 and CDR2: MGHRA and YSYEKL. The CDR3 runs to 14 residues. The CDR3 loop reads CASTSILGTDTQYF. As DNA, the CDR3 is TGCGCCAGCACCTCCATCCTTGGAACAGATACGCAGTATTTT.

This chain links TRBV5-1 with TRBJ2-1; D may be TRBD1 or TRBD2 (5 bases each). The ends were cut back, 2 bases at V and 0 bases at J, with 12 bases in the middle. This CDR3 region has 16 residues. Germline-derived CDR1 and CDR2 are SGHRS and YFSETQ. CDR3 DNA: TGCGCCAGCAGCTTATGGGACGGAACCTCCTACAATGAGCAGTTCTTC. Translating it yields CASSLWDGTSYNEQFF.

This chain joins TRBV27 and TRBJ2-1, with unresolved D. Germline loops: CDR1 MNHEY, CDR2 SMNVEV (reference sequence). The CDR3 is made up of 14 amino acids. V dropped 3 bases and J dropped 7 bases, with 13 bases sitting between them. CDR3 DNA sequence: TGTGCCAGCAGTTTCTGGCGAACTGGGAATGAGCAGTTCTTC. As protein: CASSFWRTGNEQFF.

The chain uses TRBV12-3 or TRBV12-4 and TRBJ1-5; D not resolved. This CDR3 is 12 amino acids long. V lost 3 bases and J 12 bases, leaving 12 bases between the germline ends. CDR3 DNA sequence: TGTGCCAGCAGTTTTCAGTTTGCGGACCAGCATTTT. This translates into CASSFQFADQHF.

This clonotype was observed a few times. This chain links TRBV18 with TRBJ2-1; D is possibly TRBD2 (6 bases). Trimming pared 0 bases from V and 3 bases from J, leaving 15 bases between. Germline CDR1 KGHSH, CDR2 LQKENI. This CDR3 comprises 17 residues. The CDR3 coding sequence is TGTGCCAGCTCACCACCGGGGGGAGAGGGGATCTACAATGAGCAGTTCTTC. It encodes CASSPPGGEGIYNEQFF.

CDR3 amino acids: CASSCGQGQETQYF. As DNA, the CDR3 is TGCGCCAGCAGCTGTGGACAGGGCCAAGAGACCCAGTACTTC. The V and J genes are TRBV5-1 and TRBJ2-5; TRBD1 matches 8 bases. Germline V gives CDR1 SGHRS, CDR2 YFSETQ. V lost 3 bases, J lost 1 base, and 2 bases stayed unmatched. The CDR3 covers 14 residues.

This clonotype was seen more than once but under ten times. V and J are TRBV20-1 and TRBJ2-1; 14 bases are a match to TRBD2. Germline values: CDR1 DFQATT, CDR2 SNEGSKA (reference sequence). V shed 3 bases, J shed 0 bases, and the junction held 4 bases outside the gene matches. CDR3 length equals 17 residues. As DNA, the CDR3 is TGCAGTGCTAGGGGACTAGCGGGGGAAAGCTCCTACAATGAGCAGTTCTTC. Translated: CSARGLAGESSYNEQFF.

The chain joins TRBV7-8 to TRBJ2-5; D is ambiguous. V shed 6 bases and J shed 1 base, with 12 bases lying between them. This CDR3 region has 14 residues. CDR1 and CDR2 (germline): SGHVS, FQNEAQ. The CDR3 protein is CASRSGQFQETQYF. In DNA form, the CDR3 reads TGTGCCAGCAGATCCGGGCAGTTCCAAGAGACCCAGTACTTC.

This clonotype was observed many times. The chain carries TRBV12-3 or TRBV12-4 and TRBJ1-2; TRBD1 might be the D (5 bases). Trimming took 6 bases from V and 1 from J, leaving 9 bases between them. This CDR3 has 13 amino acids. DNA for the CDR3: TGTGCCAGCAGGGCCGACAGTAACTATGGCTACACCTTC. It is translated as CASRADSNYGYTF.

This clonotype was picked up a small number of times. The chain couples TRBV6-5 to TRBJ2-2; 10 positions match TRBD1. V trimming: 6 bases; J trimming: 7 bases; junction bases outside the gene matches: 8. There are 15 residues in the CDR3. Looked up from germline, CDR1 is MNHEY and CDR2 is SVGAGI. The CDR3, as DNA: TGTGCCAGCAGCTTAACGGGACAGGGGTTCGGGGAGCTGTTTTTT. Amino acid sequence: CASSLTGQGFGELFF.

This chain connects TRBV20-1 to TRBJ2-5; no clear D. V was shortened by 3 bases and J by 2 bases, with 10 bases between the two germline ends. The CDR3 is 13 residues long. Germline CDR1 and CDR2: DFQATT and SNEGSKA (reference sequence). This CDR3 is CSASGDLQETQYF. The CDR3 DNA reads TGCAGTGCTAGTGGTGACTTGCAAGAGACCCAGTACTTC.

This clonotype was detected only a few times. The chain combines TRBV6-2 or TRBV6-3 with TRBJ2-7; D gene unclear. Germline V gives CDR1 MNHEY, CDR2 SVGEGT. The CDR3 contains 12 residues. Trimming pared 6 bases from V and 12 bases from J, leaving 18 bases between. Here the CDR3 DNA reads TGTGCCAGCAGCACGGGCCCAAAGCAGAGGTACTTC. Protein sequence: CASSTGPKQRYF.

V is TRBV7-9 and J is TRBJ2-7, with a possible D match to TRBD2 (5 bases). CDR1 and CDR2 (germline): SEHNR, FQNEAQ (reference sequence). This CDR3 comprises 15 residues. Deletions cut 2 bases from V and 3 bases from J, with 14 bases between. The CDR3 coding sequence is TGTGCCAGCAGCTTACTCTCGGACTCCTACTACGAGCAGTACTTC. It specifies CASSLLSDSYYEQYF.

As concerns this clonotype: The junction differs from germline at one of its ends, possibly a read error. The chain employs TRBV7-3 and TRBJ2-3, with TRBD2 matching 8 bases. Germline assignment: CDR1 SGHTA and CDR2 FQGTGA. The CDR3 consists of 14 residues. The CDR3 nucleotides are TGTGCCTGCAGCCCAGCGGGGGGCACAGATACGCAGTATTTT. This translates into CACSPAGGTDTQYF.

This clonotype was found a few times. The V gene is TRBV7-6, the J gene TRBJ2-6; no clear D. CDR1 and CDR2 (germline): SGHVS, FNYEAQ. Trimming stripped 4 bases from V and 4 bases from J, with 11 bases between. The CDR3 runs to 15 residues. The chain's CDR3 is CASSSTPLGANVLTF. The CDR3 nucleotides read TGTGCCAGCAGCTCTACACCTCTAGGGGCCAACGTCCTGACTTTC.